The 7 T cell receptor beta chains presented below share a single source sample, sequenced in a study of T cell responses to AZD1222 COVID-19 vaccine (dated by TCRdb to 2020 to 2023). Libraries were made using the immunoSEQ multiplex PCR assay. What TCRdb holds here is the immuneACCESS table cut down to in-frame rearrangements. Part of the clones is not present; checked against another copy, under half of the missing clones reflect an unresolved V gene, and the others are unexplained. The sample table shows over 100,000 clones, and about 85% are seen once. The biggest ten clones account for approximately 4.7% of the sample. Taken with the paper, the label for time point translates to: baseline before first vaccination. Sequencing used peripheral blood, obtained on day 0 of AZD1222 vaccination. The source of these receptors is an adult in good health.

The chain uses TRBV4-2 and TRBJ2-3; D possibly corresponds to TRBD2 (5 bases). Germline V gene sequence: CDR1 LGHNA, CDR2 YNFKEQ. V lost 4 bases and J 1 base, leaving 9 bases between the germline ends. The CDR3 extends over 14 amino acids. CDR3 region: CASSPDYRTDTQYF. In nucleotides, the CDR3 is TGTGCCAGCAGCCCAGACTATCGCACAGATACGCAGTATTTT.

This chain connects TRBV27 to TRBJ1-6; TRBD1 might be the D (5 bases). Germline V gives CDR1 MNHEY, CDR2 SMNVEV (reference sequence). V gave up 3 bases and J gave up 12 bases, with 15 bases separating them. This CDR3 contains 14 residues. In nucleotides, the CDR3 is TGTGCCAGCAGTTTCCGGGGACGGACGGAACCCCTCCACTTT. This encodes CASSFRGRTEPLHF.

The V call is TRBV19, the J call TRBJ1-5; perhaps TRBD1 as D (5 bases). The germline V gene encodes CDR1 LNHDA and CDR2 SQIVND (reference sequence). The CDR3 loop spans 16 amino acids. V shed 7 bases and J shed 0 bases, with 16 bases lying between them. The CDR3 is CASKRGFQVSNQPQHF. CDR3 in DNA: TGTGCCAGTAAAAGGGGATTTCAAGTTAGCAATCAGCCCCAGCATTTT.

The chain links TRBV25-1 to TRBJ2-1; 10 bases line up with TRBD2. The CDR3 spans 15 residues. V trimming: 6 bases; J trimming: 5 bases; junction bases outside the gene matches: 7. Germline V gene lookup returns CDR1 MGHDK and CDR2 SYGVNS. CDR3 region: CASSELAGRNNEQFF. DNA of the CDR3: TGTGCCAGCAGCGAACTAGCGGGAAGAAACAATGAGCAGTTCTTC.

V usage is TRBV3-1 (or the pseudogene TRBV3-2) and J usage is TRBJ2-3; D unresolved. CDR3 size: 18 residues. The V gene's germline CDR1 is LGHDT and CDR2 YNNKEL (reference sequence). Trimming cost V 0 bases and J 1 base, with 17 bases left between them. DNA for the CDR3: TGTGCCAGCAGCCAAGATCTTGCGCGGTTACGTGGCACAGATACGCAGTATTTT. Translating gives CASSQDLARLRGTDTQYF.

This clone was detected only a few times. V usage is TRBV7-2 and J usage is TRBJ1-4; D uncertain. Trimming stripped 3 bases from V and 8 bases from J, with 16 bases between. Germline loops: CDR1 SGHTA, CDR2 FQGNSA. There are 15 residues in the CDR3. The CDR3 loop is CASSFSVIGGEKLFF. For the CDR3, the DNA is TGTGCCAGCAGCTTTTCAGTGATAGGTGGGGAAAAACTGTTTTTT.

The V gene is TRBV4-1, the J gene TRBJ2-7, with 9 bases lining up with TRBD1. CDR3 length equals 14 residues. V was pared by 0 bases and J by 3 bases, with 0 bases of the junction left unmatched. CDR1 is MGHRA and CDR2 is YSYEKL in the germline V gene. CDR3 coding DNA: TGCGCCAGCAGCCAAGAGGGACAGGGCTACGAGCAGTACTTC. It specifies CASSQEGQGYEQYF.